This T cell receptor beta chain comes out of a study of blood T cell repertoires in COVID-19 (TCRdb year 2020). Study-wide context: Samples covering the acute and convalescent phases of COVID-19 were provided by collaborators in the United States, Italy and Spain. The material from the prospective study consisted of cDNA or gDNA derived from T cells, B-cell-depleted T cells, or PBMCs. Subjects who had been exposed to COVID-19, were actively infected with it, or had recovered from it provided the deeply sampled blood TCRbeta repertoires that made up the dataset. The repertoires were released in a freely available public database intended as a resource for research on the immune response to SARS-CoV-2. The samples were drawn from the first 160 participants of the ongoing ImmuneRACE study and from over 950 subjects provided by 6 global collaborators. Nearly every sample came with metadata listing a de-identified subject ID, COVID-19 status, age in years and sex. Where HLA class I and class II types were available, the types were taken from metadata supplied by the sample provider, not from assay-based typing.

Trimming removed 7 bases from V and 2 bases from J, leaving 9 bases between the germline ends. The CDR1 and CDR2 encoded by the germline V gene are SGHAT and FQNNGV. The CDR3 goes from the cysteine to the phenylalanine over 12 residues. CDR3 DNA is the only sequence kept; it has 36 bases, read in frame from the first base. The immunoSEQ Assay, a bias-controlled multiplex PCR, was used to amplify TCRbeta CDR3 regions from genomic DNA. Per the source publication's procedure: The number of nucleated cells in each sample was estimated from the amplification of reference gene primers within the assay. Sequence reads were collapsed and filtered to measure the absolute abundance of every unique TCRbeta CDR3 rearrangement. For each sample, productive Simpson clonality was calculated as the square root of Simpson's diversity index across productive rearrangements. TCRdb's version of the immuneACCESS table is confined to in-frame rearrangements and falls short of the full clone set. An unresolved V gene accounts for under half of the shortfall where checked; the remainder is of unknown origin. D and trimming were read from the DNA, whereas the V and J calls and clone size are those reported in that table. The sample yields 95,000 to 150,000 clones; roughly 77% were counted once. The ten largest account for about a sixth of the sample.

Collaborating institutions collected whole blood in K2EDTA tubes following their own protocols. For TCRbeta analysis, collaborator samples were shipped as frozen whole blood, as isolated PBMCs, or as DNA extracted from either sample type. Findings and caveats that apply to the study as a whole: Clinical and demographic metadata were provided uncurated, with the amount varying by source and participant.

This clone occurred a few times. The antigen it recognizes is unknown. No clone much larger than this one lies a single base away; base qualities are absent. Sequencing was done on a sample of peripheral blood. This TCR came from a man aged 60 to 75 with active or convalescent COVID-19. The chain couples TRBV11-2 to TRBJ2-7; the D gene cannot be resolved reliably. CDR3 loop: CASMGAPYEQYF. The DNA sequence is TGTGCCAGCATGGGCGCTCCCTACGAGCAGTACTTC.